The 26 T cell receptor beta chains below were found in one sample sequenced in a study of CXCR3-negative and CXCR3-positive naive CD8 T cells. Libraries were UMI-labeled 5' RACE TRB cDNA. TCRdb re-called the 5' RACE reads and shows each CDR3 protein once, DNA omitted. The ten most abundant clones cover roughly 0.28% of a sample with 140,000 to 150,000 distinct CDR3 sequences. These receptors lack a known antigen. Broader study findings: More hydrophobic TRB CDR3s were found in CXCR3-positive naive cells than in CXCR3-negative naive cells.

Sequencing was done on a sample of naive CXCR3+ CD8+ T cells from blood. Subset noted: CD45RO-CCR7+CD27+CD95- naive CD8+ T cells expressing CXCR3 (TNR3+). The receptors shown here come from a human donor in good health. Some clones in this sample may be carry-over from other donors' samples.

The chain combines TRBV28 with TRBJ2-2; without DNA, the TCRdb call of TRBD1 cannot be checked. The CDR3 is 15 residues long. Germline loops: CDR1 MDHEN, CDR2 SYDVKM. The CDR3 region is CASTSDRVNTGELFF.

This sequence joins TRBV5-1 and TRBJ1-1; lacking DNA, the TRBD1 call made by TCRdb goes unchecked. The length of the CDR3 is 15 residues. The germline V gene encodes CDR1 SGHRS and CDR2 YFSETQ. This CDR3 is CASSRKQGADTEAFF.

The chain combines TRBV2 with TRBJ1-1. In germline, CDR1 is SNHLY, CDR2 FYNNEI. The CDR3 consists of 13 residues. The CDR3 protein is CASITQENTEAFF.

The chain employs TRBV20-1 and TRBJ2-1. CDR3 length: 15 amino acids. The germline gives CDR1 DFQATT, CDR2 SNEGSKA (reference sequence). CDR3 sequence: CSARPLANSYNEQFF.

V usage is TRBV6-5 and J usage is TRBJ2-2; TCRdb designates TRBD2, a call that cannot be tested without DNA. Germline assignment: CDR1 MNHEY and CDR2 SVGAGI. The CDR3 consists of 14 residues. CDR3 residues: CASSPGTTPGELFF.

This sequence joins TRBV2 and TRBJ2-4; TCRdb returns TRBD1, unconfirmable since there is no DNA. The CDR3 spans 14 residues. The germline gives CDR1 SNHLY, CDR2 FYNNEI. CDR3 amino acids: CASSDPGSSNIQYF.

J is TRBJ2-1 and V is TRBV13; checking the TCRdb D call of TRBD1 is not possible without DNA. CDR1 is PRHDT and CDR2 is FYEKMQ in the germline V gene (reference sequence). The CDR3 runs 17 residues. CDR3 residues: CASSRGDGRGSYNEQFF.

V usage is TRBV28 and J usage is TRBJ2-7. Per the germline V gene, CDR1 is MDHEN and CDR2 is SYDVKM. The CDR3 has 15 amino acids. The CDR3 region is CASSLIPAASYEQYF.

This sequence joins TRBV7-8 and TRBJ2-1. From germline, CDR1 is SGHVS and CDR2 FQNEAQ. The CDR3 consists of 12 residues. CDR3 sequence: CASSPTVNEQFF.

The chain couples TRBV11-1 to TRBJ1-1; TCRdb designates TRBD1, a call that cannot be tested without DNA. Looked up from germline, CDR1 is SGHAT and CDR2 is FQDESV (reference sequence). The CDR3 length is 15 residues. The CDR3 reads CASSFDTGLNTEAFF.

The V and J genes are TRBV29-1 and TRBJ1-4; there is no DNA to check the TCRdb D call of TRBD1. CDR1 is SQVTM and CDR2 is ANQGSEA in the germline V gene. CDR3 length equals 13 residues. CDR3: CSVRQGADEKLFF.

V gene TRBV5-1 combines with J gene TRBJ1-6; absent DNA, TCRdb's TRBD1 call cannot be checked. Germline V lookup: CDR1 SGHRS, CDR2 YFSETQ. The CDR3 sequence is 14 residues long. CDR3 sequence reads: CASSLRESNSPLHF.

The chain uses TRBV5-1 and TRBJ2-5; TCRdb's D gene call, TRBD2, goes unchecked for lack of DNA. Looked up from germline, CDR1 is SGHRS and CDR2 is YFSETQ. This CDR3 has 15 residues. The CDR3 region is CASSLGVHIQETQYF.

The chain uses TRBV6-6 and TRBJ1-6; the D gene TCRdb calls, TRBD1, cannot be checked with no DNA. CDR3 length: 17 residues. In germline, CDR1 is MNHNY, CDR2 SVGAGI (reference sequence). The CDR3 region is CASSPTDQRGYNSPLHF.

The V gene is TRBV20-1, the J gene TRBJ2-7; with no DNA, the TCRdb D assignment of TRBD2 cannot be verified. Germline lookup yields CDR1 DFQATT and CDR2 SNEGSKA (reference sequence). The CDR3 consists of 14 residues. The CDR3 region is CSANQWEGLYEQYF.

The rearrangement joins TRBV5-1 to TRBJ2-3; TCRdb's D call of TRBD1 is untestable without DNA. This CDR3 is 16 amino acids long. The germline CDR1 and CDR2 sequences are SGHRS and YFSETQ. CDR3: CASSVGRGPSTDTQYF.

The V and J genes are TRBV7-3 and TRBJ2-1; as DNA is missing, the TRBD1 call by TCRdb cannot be tested. Germline V gene data show CDR1 as SGHTA and CDR2 as FQGTGA. The CDR3 spans 15 residues. CDR3 amino acids: CASSVDRGAYNEQFF. Looking up the rest from reference TRBV7-3 and TRBJ2-1 gives the full variable domain: GAGVSQTPSNKVTEKGKYVELRCDPISGHTALYWYRQSLGQGPEFLIYFQGTGAADDSGLPNDRFFAVRPEGSVSTLKIQRTERGDSAVYLCASSVDRGAYNEQFFGPGTRLTVL.

V is TRBV20-1 and J is TRBJ1-5; the D call from TCRdb, TRBD1, cannot be confirmed without DNA. The CDR3 runs 15 residues. CDR1 and CDR2 from the germline V gene are DFQATT and SNEGSKA (reference sequence). The CDR3 loop is CSATGNPYGNQPQHF.

The chain combines TRBV5-5 with TRBJ1-2. Germline assignment: CDR1 SGHKS and CDR2 YYEKEE (reference sequence). The CDR3 is 11 amino acids. CDR3: CASTADYGYTF.

The CDR3 loop is CASSLFDTGNEQFF. The chain has TRBV27 and TRBJ2-1. Germline-derived CDR1 and CDR2 are MNHEY and SMNVEV (reference sequence). This CDR3 comprises 14 residues.

The rearrangement uses TRBV20-1 and TRBJ1-2; TCRdb reports TRBD1, a call that lacks DNA to check it against. This CDR3 is built from 17 residues. The germline CDR1 and CDR2 sequences are DFQATT and SNEGSKA (reference sequence). This chain's CDR3 is CSARDHTKPGTQNGYTF.

The V and J genes are TRBV3-1 and TRBJ1-5; TCRdb proposes TRBD1, but this gene call is untestable without DNA. The CDR3 extends over 20 amino acids. Per the germline V gene, CDR1 is LGHDT and CDR2 is YNNKEL (reference sequence). The chain's CDR3 is CASSQVGGTGGFYSNQPQHF.

V usage is TRBV7-9 and J usage is TRBJ1-6; as DNA is missing, the TRBD1 call by TCRdb cannot be tested. This CDR3 has 14 residues. Germline CDR1 SEHNR, CDR2 FQNEAQ (reference sequence). This CDR3 is CASSPHRVDSPLHF.

The chain carries TRBV6-2 or TRBV6-3 and TRBJ2-3; with no DNA, the TCRdb D assignment of TRBD2 cannot be verified. The CDR3 spans 15 residues. Germline V gene lookup returns CDR1 MNHEY and CDR2 SVGEGT. The CDR3 reads CASRNSGRATDTQYF.

This chain uses TRBV12-3 or TRBV12-4 with TRBJ2-7. The CDR3 is 14 amino acids. CDR3 amino acids: CASSLRWDPYEQYF.

V is TRBV11-2 and J is TRBJ1-1. Germline CDR1 reads SGHAT; CDR2 reads FQNNGV. This CDR3 spans 12 amino acids. The CDR3 region is CASSLDFTEAFF.